The present entry profiles one T cell receptor beta chain with its context. The assay was immunoSEQ multiplex PCR, and TCRdb's table has in-frame clones only and misses some. The sample shows 330,000 or so clones, around 87% of them seen only once. CDR3 length: 15 amino acids. The germline V gene encodes CDR1 SNHLY and CDR2 FYNNEI. V dropped 7 bases and J dropped 4; count of bases not matched to a gene: 5. The data stem from a study of blood T cell repertoires in COVID-19. Sequencing was done on a sample of PBMCs or T cells enriched from blood (not recorded which). The TCR originated in a man aged 35-49 years in a cohort exposed to, infected with or recovered from COVID-19 (not recorded which). This chain connects TRBV2 to TRBJ2-5, with TRBD2 identical over 14 bases. The CDR3 DNA reads TGTGCCAGCACTGGAGGACTAGCGGGAGGAGAGACCCAGTACTTC. Translation gives CASTGGLAGGETQYF.